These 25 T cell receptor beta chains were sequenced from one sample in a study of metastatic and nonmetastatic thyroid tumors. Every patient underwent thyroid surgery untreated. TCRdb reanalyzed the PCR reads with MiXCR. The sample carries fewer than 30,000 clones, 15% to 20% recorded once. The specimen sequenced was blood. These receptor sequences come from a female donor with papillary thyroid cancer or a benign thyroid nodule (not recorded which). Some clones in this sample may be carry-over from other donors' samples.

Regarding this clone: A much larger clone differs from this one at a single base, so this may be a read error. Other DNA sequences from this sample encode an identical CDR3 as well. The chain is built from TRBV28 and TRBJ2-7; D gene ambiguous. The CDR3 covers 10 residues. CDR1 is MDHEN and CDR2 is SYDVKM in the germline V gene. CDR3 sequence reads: CASKRVEQYF. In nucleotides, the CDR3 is TGTGCAAGCAAACGAGTCGAGCAGTACTTC.

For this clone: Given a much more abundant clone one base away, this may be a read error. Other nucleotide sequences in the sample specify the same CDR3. CDR3 sequence: CASSLVGGAISEQYF. CDR3 DNA sequence: TGTGCCAGCAGCTTGGTCGGGGGTGCCATCAGCGAGCAGTACTTC. The chain combines TRBV5-5 with TRBJ2-7; a weak D match, TRBD2 (6 bases). The germline V and J ends were trimmed by 0 bases and 6 bases, with 16 bases remaining between them. This CDR3 has 15 residues. The germline V gene encodes CDR1 SGHKS and CDR2 YYEKEE (reference sequence).

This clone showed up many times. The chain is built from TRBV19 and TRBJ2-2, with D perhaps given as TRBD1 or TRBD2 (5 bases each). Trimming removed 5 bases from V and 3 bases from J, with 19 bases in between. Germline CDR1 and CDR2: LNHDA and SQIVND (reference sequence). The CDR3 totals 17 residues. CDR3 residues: CASSPRTGTEYTGELFF. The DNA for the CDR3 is TGTGCCAGTAGTCCAAGAACCGGGACCGAATACACCGGGGAGCTGTTTTTT.

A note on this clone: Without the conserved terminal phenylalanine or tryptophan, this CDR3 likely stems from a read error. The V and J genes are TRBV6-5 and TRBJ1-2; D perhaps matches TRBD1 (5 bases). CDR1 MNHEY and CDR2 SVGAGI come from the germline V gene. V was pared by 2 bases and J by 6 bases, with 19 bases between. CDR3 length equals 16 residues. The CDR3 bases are TGTGCCAGCAGTTACGTAGACAGAATTGAGGGAGATGGCTACACCATC. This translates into CASSYVDRIEGDGYTI.

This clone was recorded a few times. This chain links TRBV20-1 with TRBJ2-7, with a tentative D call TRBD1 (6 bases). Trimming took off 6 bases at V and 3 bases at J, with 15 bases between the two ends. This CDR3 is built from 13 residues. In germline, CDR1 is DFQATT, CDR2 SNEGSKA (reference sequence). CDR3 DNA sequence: TGCAGTGCCATAGGACAGACGAGCTACGAGCAGTACTTC. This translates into CSAIGQTSYEQYF.

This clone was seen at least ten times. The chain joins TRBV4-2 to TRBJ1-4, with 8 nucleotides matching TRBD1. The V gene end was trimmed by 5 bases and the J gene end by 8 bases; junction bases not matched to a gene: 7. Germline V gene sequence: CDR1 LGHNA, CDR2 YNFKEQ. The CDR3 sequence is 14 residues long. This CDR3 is CASSSGQGFEKLFF. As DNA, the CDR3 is TGTGCCAGCAGCTCTGGACAGGGTTTCGAAAAACTGTTTTTT.

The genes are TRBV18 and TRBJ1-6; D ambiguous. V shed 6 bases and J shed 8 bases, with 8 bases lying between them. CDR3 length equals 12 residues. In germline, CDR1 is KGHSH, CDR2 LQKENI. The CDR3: CASSSGDSPLHF. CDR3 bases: TGTGCCAGCTCTAGTGGTGATTCACCCCTCCACTTT.

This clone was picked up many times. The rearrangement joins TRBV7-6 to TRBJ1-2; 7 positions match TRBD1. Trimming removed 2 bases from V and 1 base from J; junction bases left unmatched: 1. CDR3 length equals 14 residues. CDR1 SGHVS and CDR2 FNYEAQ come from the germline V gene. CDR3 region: CASSLQGDNYGYTF. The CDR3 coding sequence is TGTGCCAGCAGCTTACAGGGGGATAACTATGGCTACACCTTC.

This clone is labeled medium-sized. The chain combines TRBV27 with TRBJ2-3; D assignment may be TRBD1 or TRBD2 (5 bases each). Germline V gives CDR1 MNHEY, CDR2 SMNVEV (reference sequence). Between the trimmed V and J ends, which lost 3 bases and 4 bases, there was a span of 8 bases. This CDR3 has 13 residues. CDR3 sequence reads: CASSFLGADTQYF. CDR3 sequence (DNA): TGTGCCAGCAGTTTTTTGGGGGCAGATACGCAGTATTTT.

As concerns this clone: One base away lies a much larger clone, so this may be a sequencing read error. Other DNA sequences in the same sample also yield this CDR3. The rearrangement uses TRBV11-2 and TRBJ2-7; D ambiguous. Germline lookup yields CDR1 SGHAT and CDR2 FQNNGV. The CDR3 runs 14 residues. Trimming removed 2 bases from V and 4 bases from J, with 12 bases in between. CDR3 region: CASSLTDVAYEQYF. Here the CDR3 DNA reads TGTGCCAGCAGCTTAACGGACGTAGCATACGAGCAGTACTTC.

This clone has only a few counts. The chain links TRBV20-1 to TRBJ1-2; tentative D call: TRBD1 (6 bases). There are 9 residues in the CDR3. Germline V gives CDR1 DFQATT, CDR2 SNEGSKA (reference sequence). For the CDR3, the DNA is TGCAGGGTCCAGGGGGGCTACACCTTC. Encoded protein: CRVQGGYTF.

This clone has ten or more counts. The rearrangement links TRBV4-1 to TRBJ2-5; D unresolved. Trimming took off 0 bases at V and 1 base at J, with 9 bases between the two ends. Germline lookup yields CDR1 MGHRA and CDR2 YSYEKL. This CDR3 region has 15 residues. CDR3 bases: TGCGCCAGCAGCCAAGATGGTCAGGCCCAAGAGACCCAGTACTTC. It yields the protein CASSQDGQAQETQYF.

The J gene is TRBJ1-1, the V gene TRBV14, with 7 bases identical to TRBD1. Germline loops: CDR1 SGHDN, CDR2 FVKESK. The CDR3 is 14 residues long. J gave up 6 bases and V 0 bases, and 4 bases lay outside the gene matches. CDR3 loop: CASSQDLGTAEAFF. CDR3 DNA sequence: TGTGCCAGCAGCCAAGATCTCGGGACAGCTGAAGCTTTCTTT.

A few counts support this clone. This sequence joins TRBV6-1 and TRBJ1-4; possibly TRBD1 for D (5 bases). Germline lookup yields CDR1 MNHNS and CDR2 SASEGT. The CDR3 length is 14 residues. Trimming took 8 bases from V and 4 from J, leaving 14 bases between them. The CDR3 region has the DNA TGTGCCAGCGGACTGGGGGGGTTTAATGAAAAACTGTTTTTT. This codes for CASGLGGFNEKLFF.

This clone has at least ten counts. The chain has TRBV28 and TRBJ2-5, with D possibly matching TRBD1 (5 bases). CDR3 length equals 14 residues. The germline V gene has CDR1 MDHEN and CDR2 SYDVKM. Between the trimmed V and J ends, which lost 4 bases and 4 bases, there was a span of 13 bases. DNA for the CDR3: TGTGCCAGCAGTTATGCGGTGGGGCGAGAGACCCAGTACTTC. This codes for CASSYAVGRETQYF.

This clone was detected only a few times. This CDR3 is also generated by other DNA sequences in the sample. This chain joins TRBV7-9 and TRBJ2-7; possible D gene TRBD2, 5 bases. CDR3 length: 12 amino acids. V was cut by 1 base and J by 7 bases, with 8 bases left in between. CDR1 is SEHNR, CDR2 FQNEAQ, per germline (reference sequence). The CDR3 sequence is CASSLGDYEQYF. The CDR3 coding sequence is TGTGCCAGCAGCTTAGGTGACTATGAGCAGTACTTC.

The CDR3 sequence: CARRITGVVIGYTF. CDR3 bases: TGTGCCAGAAGGATAACAGGGGTCGTAATTGGCTACACCTTC. The V call is TRBV28, the J call TRBJ1-2; 7 bases line up with TRBD1. Germline V lookup: CDR1 MDHEN, CDR2 SYDVKM. J was trimmed by 7 bases and V by 9 bases; bases with no gene match: 14. The CDR3 has 14 amino acids.

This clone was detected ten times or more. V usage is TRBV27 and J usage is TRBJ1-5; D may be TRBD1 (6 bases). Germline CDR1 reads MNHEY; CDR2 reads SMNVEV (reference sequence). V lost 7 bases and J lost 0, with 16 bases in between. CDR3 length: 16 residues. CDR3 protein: CASIGGPIYSNQPQHF. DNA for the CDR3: TGTGCCAGCATCGGGGGGCCAATTTATAGCAATCAGCCCCAGCATTTT.

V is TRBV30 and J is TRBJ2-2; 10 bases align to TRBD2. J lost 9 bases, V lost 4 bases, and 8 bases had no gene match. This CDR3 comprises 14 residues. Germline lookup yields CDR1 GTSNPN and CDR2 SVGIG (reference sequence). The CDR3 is CAWMVAGGGRELFF. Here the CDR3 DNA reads TGTGCCTGGATGGTAGCGGGAGGTGGTAGGGAGCTGTTTTTT.

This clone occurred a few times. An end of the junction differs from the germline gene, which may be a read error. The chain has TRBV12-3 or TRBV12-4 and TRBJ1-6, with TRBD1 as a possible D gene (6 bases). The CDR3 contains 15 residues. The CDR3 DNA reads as TGTGCCAGCAGAAGAGGGGGGTCCTATAGTTCACCCCTCCACTTT. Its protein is CASRRGGSYSSPLHF.

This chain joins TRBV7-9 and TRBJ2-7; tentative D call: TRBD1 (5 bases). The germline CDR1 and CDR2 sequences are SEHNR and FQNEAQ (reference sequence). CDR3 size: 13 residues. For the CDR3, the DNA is TGTGCCAGCGGCTTAGTCAGGGCCTACGAGCAGTACGTC. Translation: CASGLVRAYEQYV.

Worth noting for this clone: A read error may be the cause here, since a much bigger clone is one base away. The CDR3 spells CANSPPLAGHTRELFF. CDR3 coding DNA: TGTGCCAACTCACCACCTTTAGCGGGGCACACCAGGGAGCTGTTTTTT. The genes are TRBV18 and TRBJ2-2, with 8 bases aligning to TRBD2. The germline V gene has CDR1 KGHSH and CDR2 LQKENI. CDR3 size: 16 residues.

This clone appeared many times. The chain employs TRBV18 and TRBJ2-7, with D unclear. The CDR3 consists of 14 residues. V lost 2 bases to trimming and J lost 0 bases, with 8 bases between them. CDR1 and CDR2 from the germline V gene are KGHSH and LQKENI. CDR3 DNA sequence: TGTGCCAGCTCACCAATGCAGGACTCCTACGAGCAGTACTTC. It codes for CASSPMQDSYEQYF.

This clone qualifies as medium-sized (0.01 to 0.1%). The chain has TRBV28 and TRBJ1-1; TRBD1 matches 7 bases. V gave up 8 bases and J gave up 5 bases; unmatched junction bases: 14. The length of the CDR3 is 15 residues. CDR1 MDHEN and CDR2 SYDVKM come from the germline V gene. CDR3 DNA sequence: TGTGCCAGCTGTGAACATACAGACAGGGTTACTGAAGCTTTCTTT. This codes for CASCEHTDRVTEAFF.

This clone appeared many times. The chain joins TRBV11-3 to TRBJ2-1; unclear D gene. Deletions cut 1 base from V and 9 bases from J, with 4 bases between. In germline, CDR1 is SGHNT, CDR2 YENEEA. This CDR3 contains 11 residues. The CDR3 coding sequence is TGTGCCAGCAGCTTAGGGGTTGAGCAGTTCTTC. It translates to CASSLGVEQFF.